Described below is a single T cell receptor (beta chain) sequence and its context. The data were obtained in a study of blood T cell repertoires in COVID-19. Study as a whole: Samples taken during acute and convalescent COVID-19 were collected in the United States, Italy and Spain. Nucleic acid was either cDNA or gDNA, and it came from T cells, B-cell-depleted T cells, or PBMCs.

This CDR3 region has 15 residues. The trim removed 4 bases at V and 4 bases at J, leaving 6 bases unmatched. Germline V gene lookup returns CDR1 LGHDT and CDR2 YNNKEL (reference sequence). In the original analysis: Quantification of nucleated cells was approximated via reference gene primer amplification. Profiled with immunoSEQ multiplex PCR; TCRdb holds only in-frame clones, not every one. V, J and clone size derive from that table, while D and trimming were established from the DNA sequence. Here the sample spans 150,000 or so clones, 70% to 90% being singletons. Sequenced input: peripheral blood. J is TRBJ1-3 and V is TRBV3-1 (or the pseudogene TRBV3-2); TRBD1 matches 8 bases. The TCR was taken from a woman in her 70s with acute or convalescent COVID-19. As DNA, the CDR3 is TGTGCCAGCAGCCCGACAGGGGTAGACGGAAACACCATATATTTT. Translated, it gives CASSPTGVDGNTIYF.